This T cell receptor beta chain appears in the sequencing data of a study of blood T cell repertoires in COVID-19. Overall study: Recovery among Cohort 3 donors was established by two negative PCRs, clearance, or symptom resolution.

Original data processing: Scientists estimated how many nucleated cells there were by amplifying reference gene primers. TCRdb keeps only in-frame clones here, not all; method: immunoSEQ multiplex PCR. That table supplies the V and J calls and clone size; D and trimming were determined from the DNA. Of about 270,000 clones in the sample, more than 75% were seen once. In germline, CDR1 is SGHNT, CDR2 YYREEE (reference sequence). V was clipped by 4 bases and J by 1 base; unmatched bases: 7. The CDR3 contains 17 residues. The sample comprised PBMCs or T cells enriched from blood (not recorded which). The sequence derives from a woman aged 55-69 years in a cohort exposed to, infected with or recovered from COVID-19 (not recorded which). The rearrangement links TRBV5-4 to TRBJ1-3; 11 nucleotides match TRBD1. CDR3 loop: CASSGTGGAHSGNTIYF. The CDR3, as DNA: TGTGCCAGCAGCGGGACAGGGGGTGCTCATTCTGGAAACACCATATATTTT.